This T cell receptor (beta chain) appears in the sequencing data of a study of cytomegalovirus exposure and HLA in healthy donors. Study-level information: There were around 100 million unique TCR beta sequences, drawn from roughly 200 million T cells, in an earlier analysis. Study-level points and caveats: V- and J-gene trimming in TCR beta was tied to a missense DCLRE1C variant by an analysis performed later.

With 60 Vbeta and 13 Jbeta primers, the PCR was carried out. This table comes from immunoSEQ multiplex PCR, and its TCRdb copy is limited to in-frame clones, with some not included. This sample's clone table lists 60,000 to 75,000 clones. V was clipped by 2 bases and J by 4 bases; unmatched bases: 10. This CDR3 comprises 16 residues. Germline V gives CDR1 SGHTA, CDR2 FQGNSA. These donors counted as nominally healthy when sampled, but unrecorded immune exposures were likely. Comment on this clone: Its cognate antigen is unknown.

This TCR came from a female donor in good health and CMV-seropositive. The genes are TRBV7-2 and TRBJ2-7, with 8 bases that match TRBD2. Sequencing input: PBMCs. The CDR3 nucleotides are TGTGCCAGCAGCTTAACCTACGGGGGGGCTAAGTACGAGCAGTACTTC. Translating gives CASSLTYGGAKYEQYF.